One sample yielded the 3 T cell receptor beta chains listed below, sequenced in a study of identifying expanded T cells in peripheral blood. Assay used: immunoSEQ multiplex PCR; TCRdb lists only in-frame clones, some missing. Of about 110,000 clones detected, around 88% appear once; the ten largest clones hold about 15%. Sequenced material: blood. The receptor source for this set is a person aged 18 to 75 in good health.

The genes are TRBV21-1 and TRBJ2-3. TRBV21-1 is marked as a pseudogene. This CDR3 is 18 amino acids long. The CDR3 sequence: CARRSDIGGGPSTDTQYF. Written as DNA, the CDR3 is TGTGCCAGACGGAGCGACATAGGTGGCGGCCCTAGCACAGATACGCAGTATTTT.

The V and J genes are TRBV5-1 and TRBJ2-3; no definite D call. V was clipped by 2 bases and J by 4 bases, with 8 bases between them. Germline V lookup: CDR1 SGHRS, CDR2 YFSETQ. This CDR3 comprises 13 residues. CDR3 region: CASSFTLPDTQYF. The CDR3 nucleotides are TGCGCCAGCAGCTTCACTCTCCCAGATACGCAGTATTTT.

V usage is TRBV7-6 and J usage is TRBJ2-7; 8 bases are shared with TRBD2. The germline V gene encodes CDR1 SGHVS and CDR2 FNYEAQ. V was clipped by 5 bases and J by 5 bases; unmatched bases: 11. The CDR3 is 15 residues long. The CDR3 DNA reads as TGTGCCAGCAGCCTACCCGGGACTAGATGCGACGAGCAGTACTTC. Its protein product is CASSLPGTRCDEQYF.